The TCR beta chain under discussion was sequenced for a study of cytomegalovirus exposure and HLA in healthy donors. Notes on the study in general: In vitro work confirmed that a few CMV-associated chains recognize CMV antigens.

For this clone: What it binds is unknown.

This CDR3 has 15 amino acids. Germline CDR1 reads SEHNR; CDR2 reads FQNEAQ (reference sequence). V was clipped by 5 bases and J by 0 bases, with 12 bases between them. Data came from immunoSEQ multiplex PCR; TCRdb stores just in-frame clones and leaves some out. The data show over 150,000 clones, around 81% seen once. Sequencing was carried out using PBMCs. The chain has TRBV7-9 and TRBJ2-3; D may be TRBD2 (6 bases). This sequence originates from a woman between 18 and 29 years old in good health and CMV-seropositive. CDR3 DNA sequence: TGTGCCAGCAGCCCCGCGGGGTCTAGCACAGATACGCAGTATTTT. Encoded protein: CASSPAGSSTDTQYF.